Listed here is a single T cell receptor (beta chain). The sample belongs to a study of cytomegalovirus exposure and HLA in healthy donors. CDR1 LNHNV and CDR2 YYDKDF come from the germline V gene (reference sequence). Between the trimmed V and J ends, which lost 5 bases and 8 bases, there was a span of 19 bases. The CDR3 spans 15 residues. PCR amplification relied on 60 Vbeta primers (plus 13 Jbeta primers). The method was immunoSEQ multiplex PCR; TCRdb's version includes in-frame clones alone and lacks a portion of them. The data contain approximately 94,000 clones, 70% to 85% of them seen just once; the ten biggest clones take up 5% to 5.5%.

Material for sequencing was PBMCs. The chain links TRBV15 to TRBJ2-1, with TRBD1 as a possible D gene (8 bases). The TCR comes from a man under 40 in good health and CMV-seropositive. The CDR3 sequence: CATSRRRQGRDEQFF. The DNA for the CDR3 is TGTGCCACCAGCCGTAGAAGACAGGGGAGGGATGAGCAGTTCTTC.